This TCR beta chain was recorded in a study of beta chain features in type 1 diabetes. The study's findings and limits: Whatever favoring of shorter templates PCR might show would apply equally to patients and controls. When VDJ junctions were examined, type 1 diabetes patients showed fewer insertions and more deletions.

Without exception, sorted populations had purity beyond 98%. This clone came up a few times. Its antigen is currently unknown. The CDR3 totals 14 residues. J was trimmed by 2 bases and V by 5 bases; bases with no gene match: 7. Per the germline V gene, CDR1 is SQVTM and CDR2 is ANQGSEA. Reverse transcription of all isolated RNA meant that expressed TCRB transcripts were sequenced. Only in-frame clones appear in the TCRdb table, and some are missing; sequencing was by immunoSEQ multiplex PCR. The sample carries more than 150,000 clones, around 13% recorded once. This clonotype originated in a woman between 18 and 29 years old in good health. Sequenced input: central memory CD4+ T cells from blood. The chain has TRBV29-1 and TRBJ2-7; 9 nucleotides align to TRBD2. CDR3 in amino acids: CSVFSGSPPYEQYF. CDR3 nucleotide sequence: TGCAGCGTTTTTAGCGGGAGTCCCCCCTACGAGCAGTACTTC.